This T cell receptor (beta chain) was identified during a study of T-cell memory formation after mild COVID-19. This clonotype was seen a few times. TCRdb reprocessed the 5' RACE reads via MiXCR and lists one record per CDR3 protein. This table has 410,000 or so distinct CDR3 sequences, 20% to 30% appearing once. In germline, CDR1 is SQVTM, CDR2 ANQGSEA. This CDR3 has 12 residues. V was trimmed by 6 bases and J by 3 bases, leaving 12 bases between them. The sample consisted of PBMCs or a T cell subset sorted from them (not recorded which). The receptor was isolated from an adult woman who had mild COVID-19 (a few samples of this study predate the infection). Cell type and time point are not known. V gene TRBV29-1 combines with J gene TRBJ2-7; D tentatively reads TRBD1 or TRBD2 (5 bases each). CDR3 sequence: CSVGTDNYEQYF. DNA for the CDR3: TGCAGCGTGGGGACCGATAACTACGAGCAGTACTTC.